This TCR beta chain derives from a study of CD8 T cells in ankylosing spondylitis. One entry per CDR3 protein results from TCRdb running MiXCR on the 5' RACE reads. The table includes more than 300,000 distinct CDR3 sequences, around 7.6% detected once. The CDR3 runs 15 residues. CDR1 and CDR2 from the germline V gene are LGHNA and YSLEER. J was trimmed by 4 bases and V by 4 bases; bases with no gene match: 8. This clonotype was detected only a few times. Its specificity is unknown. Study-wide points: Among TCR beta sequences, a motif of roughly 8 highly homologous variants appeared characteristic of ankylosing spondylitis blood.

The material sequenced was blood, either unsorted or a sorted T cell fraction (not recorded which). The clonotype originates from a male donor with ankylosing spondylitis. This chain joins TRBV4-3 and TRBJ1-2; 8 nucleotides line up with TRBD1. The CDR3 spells CASSPLDRGGYGYTF. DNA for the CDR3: TGCGCCAGCAGCCCTCTAGACAGGGGTGGCTATGGCTACACCTTC.